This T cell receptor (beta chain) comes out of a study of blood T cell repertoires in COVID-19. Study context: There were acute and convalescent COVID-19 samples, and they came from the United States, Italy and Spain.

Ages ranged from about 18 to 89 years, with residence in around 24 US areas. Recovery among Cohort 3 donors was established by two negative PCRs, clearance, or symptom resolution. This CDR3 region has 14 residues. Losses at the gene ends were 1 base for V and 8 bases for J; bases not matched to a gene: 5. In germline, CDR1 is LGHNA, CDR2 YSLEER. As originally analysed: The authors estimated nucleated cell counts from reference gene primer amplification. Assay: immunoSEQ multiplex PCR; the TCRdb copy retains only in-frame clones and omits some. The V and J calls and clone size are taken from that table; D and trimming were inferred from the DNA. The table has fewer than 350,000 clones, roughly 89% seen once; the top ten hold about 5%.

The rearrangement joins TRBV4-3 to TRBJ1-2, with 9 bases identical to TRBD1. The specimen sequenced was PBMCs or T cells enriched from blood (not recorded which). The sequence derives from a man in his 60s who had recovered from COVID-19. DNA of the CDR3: TGCGCCAGCAGCCAAGGGACAGGGGAATGGGGCTACACCTTC. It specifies CASSQGTGEWGYTF.